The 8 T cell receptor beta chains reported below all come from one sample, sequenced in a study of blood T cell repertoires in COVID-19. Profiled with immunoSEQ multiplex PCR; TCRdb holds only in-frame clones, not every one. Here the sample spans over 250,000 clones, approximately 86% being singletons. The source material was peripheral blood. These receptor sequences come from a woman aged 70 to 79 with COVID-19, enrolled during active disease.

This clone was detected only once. The DNA of the CDR3 is TGTGCCAGCAGCGCCCCAGGTAGGCTTAACTATGGCTACACCTTC. It codes for CASSAPGRLNYGYTF. V and J are TRBV21-1 and TRBJ1-2; the DNA was not used to check the table's D call, TRBD1. TRBV21-1 is a pseudogene locus. This CDR3 has 15 residues.

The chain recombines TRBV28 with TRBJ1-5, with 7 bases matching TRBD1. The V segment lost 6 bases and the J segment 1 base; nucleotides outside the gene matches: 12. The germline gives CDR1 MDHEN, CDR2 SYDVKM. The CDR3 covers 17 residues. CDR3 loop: CASSTFRGSWSNQPQHF. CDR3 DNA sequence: TGTGCCAGCAGCACCTTCAGGGGGAGTTGGAGCAATCAGCCCCAGCATTTT. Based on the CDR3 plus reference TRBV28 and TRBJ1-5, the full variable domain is DVKVTQSSRYLVKRTGEKVFLECVQDMDHENMFWYRQDPGLGLRLIYFSYDVKMKEKGDIPEGYSVSREKKERFSLILESASTNQTSMYLCASSTFRGSWSNQPQHFGDGTRLSIL.

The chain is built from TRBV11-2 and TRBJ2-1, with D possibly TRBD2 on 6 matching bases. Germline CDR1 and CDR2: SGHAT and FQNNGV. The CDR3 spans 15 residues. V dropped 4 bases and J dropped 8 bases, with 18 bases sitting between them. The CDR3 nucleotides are TGTGCCAGCAGCTCCCTCCCCGGAGGGGTGGATGAGCAGTTCTTC. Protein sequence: CASSSLPGGVDEQFF.

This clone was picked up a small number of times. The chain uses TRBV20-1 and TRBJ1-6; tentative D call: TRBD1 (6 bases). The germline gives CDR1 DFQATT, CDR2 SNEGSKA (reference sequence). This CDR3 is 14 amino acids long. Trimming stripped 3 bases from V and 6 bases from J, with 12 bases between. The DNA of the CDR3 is TGCAGTGCTAGTGGAAACAGGGCTAATTCACCCCTCCACTTT. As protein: CSASGNRANSPLHF.

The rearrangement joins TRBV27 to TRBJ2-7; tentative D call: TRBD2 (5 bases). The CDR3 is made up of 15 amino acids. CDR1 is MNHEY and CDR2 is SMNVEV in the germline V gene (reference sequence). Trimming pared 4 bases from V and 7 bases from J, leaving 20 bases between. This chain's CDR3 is CASSSGNFHPGEQYF. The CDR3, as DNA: TGTGCCAGCAGTTCGGGCAACTTCCACCCGGGGGAGCAGTACTTC.

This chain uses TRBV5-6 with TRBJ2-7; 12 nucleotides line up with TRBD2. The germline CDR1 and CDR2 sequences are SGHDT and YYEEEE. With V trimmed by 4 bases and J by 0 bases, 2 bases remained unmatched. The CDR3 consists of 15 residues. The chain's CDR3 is CASSVGLAGSYEQYF. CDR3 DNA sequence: TGTGCCAGCAGCGTGGGACTAGCGGGCTCCTACGAGCAGTACTTC.

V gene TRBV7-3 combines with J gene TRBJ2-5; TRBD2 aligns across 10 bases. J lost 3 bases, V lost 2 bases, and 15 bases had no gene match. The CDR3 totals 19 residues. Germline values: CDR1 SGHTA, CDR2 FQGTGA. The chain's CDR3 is CASSLGRGRLAGVKETQYF. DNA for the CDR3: TGTGCCAGCAGCTTAGGGCGGGGAAGGCTAGCGGGGGTTAAAGAGACCCAGTACTTC.

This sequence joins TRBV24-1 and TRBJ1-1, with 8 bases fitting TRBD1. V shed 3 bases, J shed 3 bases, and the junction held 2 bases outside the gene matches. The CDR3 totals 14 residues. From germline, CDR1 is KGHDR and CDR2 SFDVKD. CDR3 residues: CATSDRTGYTEAFF. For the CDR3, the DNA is TGTGCCACCAGTGATAGGACAGGGTACACTGAAGCTTTCTTT.